The T cell receptor beta chain under discussion was sequenced for a study of identifying expanded T cells in peripheral blood. General study results and limits: Roughly 1.2 clones differed between technical replicates, versus about 16 and 19 over time. Approximately 2-week clone count variance significantly increased as total template count grew.

Sequencing used immunoSEQ multiplex PCR; TCRdb keeps in-frame clones, though not all of them. The table includes roughly 86,000 clones, 80% to 90% detected once. CDR1 and CDR2 (germline): SGHRS, YFSETQ. This CDR3 region has 14 residues. This clone was observed a few times. Its antigen is as yet unknown. One junction end does not reproduce the germline sequence, and a read error may be involved. The clonotype comes from a person aged 18 to 75 in good health. What was sequenced was blood. The gene calls are TRBV5-1 and TRBJ2-3, with 7 bases that match TRBD1. CDR3 protein: CASSLGQNQVIQYF. The CDR3 bases are TGCGCCAGCAGTTTGGGACAGAATCAAGTGATACAGTATTTT.